This T cell receptor (beta chain) was observed in a study of blood T cell repertoires in COVID-19. Germline-derived CDR1 and CDR2 are LNHDA and SQIVND (reference sequence). CDR3 length equals 12 residues. Trimming stripped 5 bases from V and 7 bases from J, with 12 bases between. Enrolled through a virtual design, the participants were between 18 and 89 years of age and came from under 25 US areas. Clinical history as reported by participants underpinned cohort assignment. Repertoires were generated with immunoSEQ multiplex PCR, while TCRdb's copy carries only in-frame clones and drops some. The sample consists of around 250,000 clones, about 89% of them appearing once.

This rearrangement joins TRBV19 to TRBJ2-7; possibly TRBD1 for D (5 bases). This TCR came from a human donor in a cohort exposed to, infected with or recovered from COVID-19 (not recorded which). The donor label of this sample is uncertain. Sequenced input: PBMCs or T cells enriched from blood (not recorded which). CDR3 bases: TGTGCCAGTAGTTTCAGGGTTGGGGAGCAGTACTTC. This sequence encodes CASSFRVGEQYF.